This is a list of T cell receptor beta chains from one sample in a study of monozygotic twins with inflammatory bowel disease. Using the 5' RACE reads, TCRdb records one entry per CDR3 protein without DNA. Recorded for this sample: 300,000 to 400,000 distinct CDR3 sequences. Material: blood. The source is a human donor with ulcerative colitis or Crohn's disease, or a healthy co-twin of an affected twin (not recorded which). Each CDR3 is given with its conserved first and last residue.

j_call: TRBJ2-7; v_call: TRBV20-1; cdr3_aa: CSARDLNAWEYF
j_call: TRBJ1-2; v_call: TRBV6-2/TRBV6-3; cdr3_aa: CASSRGQGYGYTF
j_call: TRBJ2-3; v_call: TRBV5-1; cdr3_aa: CASSTLTDTQYF
j_call: TRBJ2-7; v_call: TRBV5-6; cdr3_aa: CASSLSAVKGRLSSYEQYF
j_call: TRBJ1-5; v_call: TRBV4-1; cdr3_aa: CASSPQGLSNQPQHF
j_call: TRBJ2-5; v_call: TRBV27; cdr3_aa: CASSSFAGTETQYF
j_call: TRBJ1-5; v_call: TRBV7-2; cdr3_aa: CASSLGTGRHQPQHF
j_call: TRBJ2-7; v_call: TRBV7-2; cdr3_aa: CASSQSTGAYEQYF
j_call: TRBJ2-2; v_call: TRBV5-1; cdr3_aa: CASSRSGENTGELFF
j_call: TRBJ1-1; v_call: TRBV20-1; cdr3_aa: CSASPTMRTEAFF
j_call: TRBJ2-4; v_call: TRBV9; cdr3_aa: CASSASDGLAKNIQYF